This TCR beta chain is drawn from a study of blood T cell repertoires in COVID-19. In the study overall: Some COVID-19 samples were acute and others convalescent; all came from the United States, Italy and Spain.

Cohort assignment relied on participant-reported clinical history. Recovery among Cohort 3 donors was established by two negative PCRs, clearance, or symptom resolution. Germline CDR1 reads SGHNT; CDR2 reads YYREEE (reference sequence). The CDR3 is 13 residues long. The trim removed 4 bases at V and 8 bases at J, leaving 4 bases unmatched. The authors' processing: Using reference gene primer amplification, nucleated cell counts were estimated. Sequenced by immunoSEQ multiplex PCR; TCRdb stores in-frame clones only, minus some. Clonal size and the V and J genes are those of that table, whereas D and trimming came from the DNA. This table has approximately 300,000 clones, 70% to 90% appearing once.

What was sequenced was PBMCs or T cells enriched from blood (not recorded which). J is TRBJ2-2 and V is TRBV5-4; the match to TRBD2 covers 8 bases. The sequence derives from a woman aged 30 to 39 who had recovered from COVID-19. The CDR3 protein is CASSRGGEGELFF. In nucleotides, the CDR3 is TGTGCCAGCAGCCGGGGGGGTGAAGGGGAGCTGTTTTTT.